These T cell receptor beta chains were read from a single sample in a study of metastatic and nonmetastatic thyroid tumors. MiXCR reprocessed the PCR reads for TCRdb. The sample records roughly 33,000 clones, roughly 18% being singletons. Sequenced material: blood. Receptors originate from a female donor with papillary thyroid cancer or a benign thyroid nodule (not recorded which). Some clones in this sample may be carry-over from other donors' samples. CDR3s include the opening cysteine and the closing phenylalanine or tryptophan. Fields, in order: J gene, D gene, clone size, V gene, CDR3 DNA, CDR3 protein. A D gene is named only where the DNA matches it firmly. Clone sizes are given selectively: once, few, many, or a class where the clone is expanded.

>TRBJ2-1|TRBD2|many|TRBV6-4
TGTGCCAGCAGTGGTGAGACTAGCGGAGGATACAATGAGCAGTTCTTC
CASSGETSGGYNEQFF
>TRBJ2-7|TRBD2|NA|TRBV20-1
TGCAGTGCTCGGTCCGGGACTAGCGGAGTTGAGCAGTACTTC
CSARSGTSGVEQYF
>TRBJ2-1|NA|NA|TRBV6-2/TRBV6-3
TGTACCAGCAGTCTTCTAGGCGGCGAGCATTTCTTC
CTSSLLGGEHFF
>TRBJ1-1|NA|many|TRBV7-9
TGTGCCAGCAGCTCGGACTCGTGGAACACTGAAGCTTTCTTT
CASSSDSWNTEAFF
>TRBJ2-6|TRBD1|many|TRBV4-3
TGCGCCAGCAGCCGCAACACAGGGGCCGGGGCCAACGTCCTGACTTTC
CASSRNTGAGANVLTF
>TRBJ1-2|NA|medium-sized|TRBV28
TGTGCCAGCAGTTCTCCCGCAGCAGGCTATGGCTACACCTTC
CASSSPAAGYGYTF
>TRBJ1-2|TRBD1|NA|TRBV19
TGTGCCAGTGCCGGACAGGGTTCGGCTAACTATGGCTACACCTTC
CASAGQGSANYGYTF
>TRBJ1-1|NA|NA|TRBV30
TGTGCCTGGAGTTATCGGGAGAACACTGAAGCTTTCTTT
CAWSYRENTEAFF
>TRBJ2-7|NA|many|TRBV3-1
TGTGCCAGCAGCCAAGATCGGGCACGCTCCTACGAGCAGTACTTC
CASSQDRARSYEQYF
>TRBJ1-1|NA|many|TRBV20-1
TGCAGTGCTCCCCGGGACACGAACACTGAAGCTTTCTTT
CSAPRDTNTEAFF
>TRBJ2-2|NA|few|TRBV7-6
TGTGCCAGCAATCAAGGCACGGGGGGCAGCACCGGGGAGCTGTTTTTT
CASNQGTGGSTGELFF
>TRBJ2-3|NA|many|TRBV6-5
TGTGCCAGCAGTTACTCGGGGTCCGAGGGATCCACAGATACGCAGTATTTT
CASSYSGSEGSTDTQYF
>TRBJ2-7|TRBD2|medium-sized|TRBV6-1
TGTGCCTGCAACCGGAACAGGGTCGGGAGGGCTTACGAGCAGTACTTC
CACNRNRVGRAYEQYF
>TRBJ1-2|NA|many|TRBV20-1
TGCAGTGCTAGACCACCCCCCGGGGGTTGGGCTAACTATGGCTACACCTTC
CSARPPPGGWANYGYTF
>TRBJ1-1|TRBD1|medium-sized|TRBV2
TGTGCCAGCATTGAGGGGGCGATTGGGGCTTTCTTT
CASIEGAIGAFF
>TRBJ2-2|TRBD1|few|TRBV2
TGTGCCAGCAGTCTCCGACAGGGCACCGGGGAGCTGTTTTTT
CASSLRQGTGELFF
>TRBJ2-6|TRBD1|NA|TRBV12-3/TRBV12-4
TGTGCCAGCAGTCGAGGGACAGGCAGCTCTGGGGCCAACGTCCTGACTTTC
CASSRGTGSSGANVLTF
>TRBJ1-2|TRBD1|NA|TRBV20-1
TGCAGTGCTACCATGGGGACAGGGAGTTGCTACACCTTC
CSATMGTGSCYTF
>TRBJ2-2|TRBD2|many|TRBV9
TGTGCCAGCAGCGTAGGACTAGCTACCGGGGAGCTGTTTTTT
CASSVGLATGELFF
>TRBJ1-2|TRBD1|many|TRBV6-2/TRBV6-3
TGTGCCAGCGGACGAGCGGGGACAGGGAATGGCTACACCTTC
CASGRAGTGNGYTF
>TRBJ1-1|NA|NA|TRBV9
TGTGCCAGCAGCGCAAGCGGACAGTCTGAGGCTTTCTTT
CASSASGQSEAFF
>TRBJ1-3|NA|many|TRBV5-1
TGCGCCAGCAGCTTGCCGACAACTCCCGCCACTGGAAACACCATATATTTT
CASSLPTTPATGNTIYF
>TRBJ2-7|NA|many|TRBV10-2
TGCGCCAGCAGTGATCAGCTCTACGAGCAGTACTTC
CASSDQLYEQYF
>TRBJ2-5|NA|NA|TRBV5-1
TGCGCCAGCGGCGTGGACAGTGGTGAGACCCAGTACTTC
CASGVDSGETQYF
>TRBJ2-1|TRBD2|many|TRBV24-1
TGTGCCACCAGTGACACGACTAGCGGGGTCTACAATGAGCAGTTCTTC
CATSDTTSGVYNEQFF
>TRBJ1-6|NA|few|TRBV7-9
TGTGCCAGCACCAGTTATAATTCACCCCTCCACTTT
CASTSYNSPLHF
>TRBJ1-5|TRBD1|medium-sized|TRBV6-1
TGTGCCAGCAGTAAACAGACAGGGGTCCAGCCCCAGCATTTT
CASSKQTGVQPQHF
>TRBJ2-7|TRBD2|medium-sized|TRBV20-1
TGCAGTGCGGATGGTACTAGCGGGAGCACCTACGAGCAGTACTTC
CSADGTSGSTYEQYF
>TRBJ1-6|NA|many|TRBV11-2
TGTGCCAGCAGCTTAGGCAGGGTTTCACCCCTCCACTTT
CASSLGRVSPLHF
>TRBJ2-5|NA|many|TRBV19
TGTGCCAGTAGTATAGGACCCAGTCAAGAGACCCAGTACTTC
CASSIGPSQETQYF
>TRBJ2-7|TRBD2|NA|TRBV4-3
TGCGCCAGCAGCCAAGATGACAGCGGGAGGGCGGCCGAGCAGTACTTC
CASSQDDSGRAAEQYF
>TRBJ1-2|NA|many|TRBV4-2
TGTGCCAGCAGCCAAGCCCCCAAGACAACCACTCGGGGCTACACCTTC
CASSQAPKTTTRGYTF
>TRBJ2-5|TRBD1|many|TRBV2
TGTGCCAGCAGTGAGGGGTACAGGGGGAACGAAGAGACCCAGTACTTC
CASSEGYRGNEETQYF
>TRBJ1-6|NA|many|TRBV4-1
TGCGCCAGCAGCCAAGTGGACTATAATTCACCCCTCCACTTT
CASSQVDYNSPLHF
>TRBJ2-1|TRBD1|many|TRBV18
TGTGCCAGCTCACCAGGGACAGTGAACTCCTACAATGAGCAGTTCTTC
CASSPGTVNSYNEQFF
>TRBJ2-1|TRBD2|NA|TRBV11-2
TGTGCCAGCAGCTCGCAACTAGCGGGAGGGCCCCATGAGCAGTTCTTC
CASSSQLAGGPHEQFF
>TRBJ2-3|NA|many|TRBV5-1
TGCGCCAGCAGCTTACAGATCACAGATACGCAGTATTTT
CASSLQITDTQYF
>TRBJ1-1|NA|few|TRBV6-1
TGTGCCAGCAGCTCCGGAACAGGTGTCTTGGCTGAAGCTTTCTTT
CASSSGTGVLAEAFF
>TRBJ2-7|NA|medium-sized|TRBV2
TGTGCCAGCGCCAGGGGGGCTACCTACGAGCAGTACTTC
CASARGATYEQYF
>TRBJ1-6|NA|medium-sized|TRBV6-1
TGTGCCAGCACCCCCGACGGCTCCTCACCCCTCCACTTT
CASTPDGSSPLHF
>TRBJ2-5|TRBD1|many|TRBV12-3/TRBV12-4
TGTGCCAGCAGTTTCCAGGGGGTTAGGCAAGAGACCCAGTACTTC
CASSFQGVRQETQYF
>TRBJ2-5|TRBD1|NA|TRBV28
TGTGCCAGCAGTCCGGGGACAGGGCAGTCTCAGTACTTC
CASSPGTGQSQYF
>TRBJ2-2|NA|few|TRBV28
TGTGCCAGCAGTTCCAGACCTAACACCGGGGAGCTGTTTTTT
CASSSRPNTGELFF
>TRBJ1-3|TRBD1|few|TRBV7-2
TGTGCCAGCAGCTTAGGCCCTCGACAGGGTAGGATACGGAGCTCTGGAAACACCATATATTTT
CASSLGPRQGRIRSSGNTIYF
>TRBJ1-1|NA|many|TRBV19
TGTGCCAGTAGTACCCAGATAAACACTGAAGCTTTCTTT
CASSTQINTEAFF
>TRBJ1-5|TRBD1|many|TRBV2
TGTGCCAGCAGTGAAAGGAGGACAGGGGTGGTTCAGCCCCAGCATTTT
CASSERRTGVVQPQHF
>TRBJ2-1|NA|many|TRBV19
TGTGCCAGTAGTATAGGGCGGGGAACTCGCGAGCAGTTCTTC
CASSIGRGTREQFF
>TRBJ2-2|TRBD2|few|TRBV6-1
TGTGCCAGCTCAGGACTAGCGGAAATAACGAACACCGGGGAGCTGTTTTTT
CASSGLAEITNTGELFF
>TRBJ2-7|TRBD2|medium-sized|TRBV27
TGTGCCAGCAGTTTTAGCCTAGGGACTAGCGGCTACGAGCAGTACTTC
CASSFSLGTSGYEQYF
>TRBJ2-7|NA|medium-sized|TRBV6-1
TGTGCCAGCAGGGGTCTTGGCGGAAGCCCCTACGAGCAGTACTTC
CASRGLGGSPYEQYF
>TRBJ2-1|TRBD2|many|TRBV6-1
TGTGCCAGCCTTAGCGGGAGTAGTCGGGCGGAGCAGTTCTTC
CASLSGSSRAEQFF
>TRBJ1-5|TRBD1|many|TRBV19
TGTGCCAGTAGTTCGGGACAGGTAGAATCAGGGCCCCAGCATTTT
CASSSGQVESGPQHF
>TRBJ1-2|TRBD1|many|TRBV2
TGTGCCAGCAGTTGGACAGGAAACTATGGCTACACCTTC
CASSWTGNYGYTF
>TRBJ2-1|TRBD2|many|TRBV9
TGTGCCAGCGGGACTAGCGGGAGTCCGAGGGGTAATGAGCAGTTCTTC
CASGTSGSPRGNEQFF
>TRBJ2-3|NA|many|TRBV29-1
TGCAGCGCCGAGGATGGGGCCACAGATACGCAGTATTTT
CSAEDGATDTQYF
>TRBJ2-7|NA|many|TRBV3-1
TGTGCCAGCAGCCCTCCAGGGGCCATGGTGCGGTACGAGCAGTACTTC
CASSPPGAMVRYEQYF
>TRBJ1-3|NA|many|TRBV27
TGTGCCAGCTCCTCTATAGGTGCTGGAAACACCATATATTTT
CASSSIGAGNTIYF
>TRBJ2-7|TRBD2|many|TRBV5-4
TGTGCCAGCAGCTTGCGGGGGGACTACGAGCAGTACTTC
CASSLRGDYEQYF